The 21 T cell receptor beta chains below all came from one sample that was sequenced in a study of neurological immune-mediated disorders. In TCRdb, the 5' RACE reads were re-called with MiXCR into one record per CDR3 protein. Of about 62,000 distinct CDR3 sequences in the sample, roughly 4% were seen once. Sequences were obtained from PBMCs. The receptors come from a woman aged 50 to 60 with multiple sclerosis.

There are many counts of this clonotype. The CDR3 coding sequence is TGCGCCACACCCCGGGCCCCCACCGGGGAGCTGTTTTTT. Translated, it gives CATPRAPTGELFF. The chain uses TRBV5-1 and TRBJ2-2, with D hard to call. V dropped 9 bases and J dropped 4 bases, with 13 bases sitting between them. Looked up from germline, CDR1 is SGHRS and CDR2 is YFSETQ. The CDR3 extends over 13 amino acids. The full variable domain, its missing parts supplied by reference TRBV5-1 and TRBJ2-2, is KAGVTQTPRYLIKTRGQQVTLSCSPISGHRSVSWYQQTPGQGLQFLFEYFSETQRNKGNFPGRFSGRQFSNSRSEMNVSTLELGDSALYLCATPRAPTGELFFGEGSRLTVL.

This clonotype was seen at least ten times. Compared with germline, one end of the junction differs, possibly owing to a read error. The genes are TRBV20-1 and TRBJ1-5, with 7 bases that match TRBD1. Germline V gives CDR1 DFQATT, CDR2 SNEGSKA (reference sequence). The CDR3 loop spans 13 amino acids. The CDR3 coding sequence is TGCAGTGCTAATACAGGGGCCGGGCAGCCCCAGAATTTT. Its protein product is CSANTGAGQPQNF.

This clonotype was seen at least ten times. The junction does not match germline at one end; this may be a read error. V usage is TRBV2 and J usage is TRBJ2-5; D call uncertain. Germline V gene sequence: CDR1 SNHLY, CDR2 FYNNEI. The CDR3 spans 10 residues. The CDR3 region has the DNA TGTGCCAGCAGGGAAGAGACCCAGTACTTC. Encoded protein: CASREETQYF.

This clonotype was detected many times. The chain carries TRBV7-2 and TRBJ2-7; 12 nucleotides agree with TRBD2. This CDR3 has 15 amino acids. CDR1 SGHTA and CDR2 FQGNSA come from the germline V gene. V lost 3 bases, J lost 4 bases, and 4 bases stayed unmatched. The CDR3 here is CASSFGTSGLYEQYF. In nucleotides, the CDR3 is TGTGCCAGCAGCTTCGGGACTAGCGGGTTGTACGAGCAGTACTTC.

This clonotype was seen many times. The rearrangement joins TRBV5-6 to TRBJ1-1, with 11 positions matching TRBD1. The V and J ends lost 0 bases and 11 bases, in that order; junction bases with no gene match: 3. This CDR3 spans 13 amino acids. Germline CDR1 SGHDT, CDR2 YYEEEE. CDR3 coding DNA: TGTGCCAGCAGCTTGGGGGACAGGGGGAGTGCTTTCTTT. Translation: CASSLGDRGSAFF.

This clonotype has at least ten counts. This chain links TRBV5-1 with TRBJ1-2; TRBD1 aligns across 8 bases. The ends lost 3 bases at V and 4 bases at J; junction bases unmatched: 5. The germline V gene has CDR1 SGHRS and CDR2 YFSETQ. This CDR3 contains 14 residues. In DNA form, the CDR3 reads TGCGCCAGCAGCTCTCCAGGGGGCGCCTATGGCTACACCTTC. Encoded protein: CASSSPGGAYGYTF.

This clonotype was recorded at least ten times. The chain links TRBV11-2 to TRBJ1-1; 8 nucleotides line up with TRBD1. V lost 5 bases to trimming and J lost 4 bases; unmatched junction nucleotides: 3. This CDR3 has 13 amino acids. Germline values: CDR1 SGHAT, CDR2 FQNNGV. CDR3 sequence reads: CASSRQGSTEAFF. CDR3 sequence (DNA): TGTGCCAGCAGCAGACAGGGGAGCACTGAAGCTTTCTTT.

This clonotype was found many times. J is TRBJ2-1 and V is TRBV27, with 9 bases that match TRBD1. From germline, CDR1 is MNHEY and CDR2 SMNVEV (reference sequence). There are 20 residues in the CDR3. V lost 2 bases and J lost 4; bases outside the gene matches: 18. The CDR3 loop reads CASSLGPGQGFLSKYNEQFF. In nucleotides, the CDR3 is TGTGCCAGCAGTTTAGGCCCGGGACAGGGATTCCTGTCAAAATACAATGAGCAGTTCTTC.

This clonotype was detected ten times or more. V gene TRBV6-2 or TRBV6-3 combines with J gene TRBJ1-1, with D possibly matching TRBD1 (5 bases). CDR1 is MNHEY and CDR2 is SVGEGT in the germline V gene. The CDR3 spans 14 residues. Trimming removed 2 bases from V and 3 bases from J, with 10 bases in between. The CDR3 region is CASSYDGRDTEAFF. In DNA form, the CDR3 reads TGTGCCAGCAGTTACGATGGCAGGGACACTGAAGCTTTCTTT.

This clonotype was recorded many times. The gene calls are TRBV7-9 and TRBJ1-4; 10 bases are a match to TRBD1. Germline assignment: CDR1 SEHNR and CDR2 FQNEAQ (reference sequence). After removal of 7 bases from V and 7 bases from J, the junction contained 6 bases not matched to a gene. The CDR3 totals 14 residues. CDR3 in DNA: TGTGCCAGCACGTCGACAGGGGGCGGTGAAAAACTGTTTTTT. It is translated as CASTSTGGGEKLFF.

At least ten counts were recorded for this clonotype. The chain employs TRBV20-1 and TRBJ1-1, with a tentative D call TRBD1 (6 bases). V was cut by 3 bases and J by 0 bases, with 17 bases left in between. The CDR3 is 16 amino acids. The V gene's germline CDR1 is DFQATT and CDR2 SNEGSKA (reference sequence). For the CDR3, the DNA is TGCAGTGCTAGCAACCCACAGGGATGGGTGAACACTGAAGCTTTCTTT. It codes for CSASNPQGWVNTEAFF.

This clonotype was detected many times. V is TRBV21-1 and J is TRBJ1-1. TRBV21-1 is assigned pseudogene status. CDR3 length: 17 residues. The CDR3 nucleotides are TGTGCCAGCAGCAAAGCGGGGAGGGTAGGAGGGAACACTGAAGCTTTCTTT. It specifies CASSKAGRVGGNTEAFF.

This clonotype was found many times. Mismatch with germline at one junction end may stem from a read error. The rearrangement links TRBV7-8 to TRBJ1-6, with no clear D. This CDR3 has 13 amino acids. CDR1 is SGHVS, CDR2 FQNEAQ, per germline. Written as DNA, the CDR3 is TGTGCCAGCACCTTGGACCTCCGATCAAGCCTCAACTTT. Amino acid sequence: CASTLDLRSSLNF.

With respect to this clonotype: One end of the junction varies from germline; a read error may be responsible. The gene calls are TRBV11-2 and TRBJ1-6; 11 bases align to TRBD1. The CDR3 is made up of 16 amino acids. Germline CDR1 reads SGHAT; CDR2 reads FQNNGV. CDR3 sequence reads: CASSYPGTGGDSPLNF. CDR3 DNA sequence: TGTGCCAGCAGCTACCCCGGGACAGGGGGGGATTCACCCCTCAACTTT.

The rearrangement links TRBV4-2 to TRBJ1-1; no clear D gene. The V end was cut by 1 base, the J end by 0 bases, with 6 bases between. The germline V gene has CDR1 LGHNA and CDR2 YNFKEQ. This CDR3 spans 14 amino acids. Here the CDR3 reads CASSQGRMNTEAFF. CDR3 coding DNA: TGTGCCAGCAGCCAAGGGAGGATGAACACTGAAGCTTTCTTT.

This clonotype was detected ten times or more. The chain carries TRBV7-2 and TRBJ1-4; 8 bases match TRBD1. CDR3 length equals 15 residues. The trim removed 4 bases at V and 8 bases at J, leaving 9 bases unmatched. Germline V gene sequence: CDR1 SGHTA, CDR2 FQGNSA. The CDR3 spells CASSYDRGFTEKLFF. In DNA, the CDR3 is TGTGCCAGCAGCTATGACAGGGGATTTACAGAAAAACTGTTTTTT.

Regarding this clonotype: The conserved final phenylalanine or tryptophan is absent from the CDR3, which likely points to a read error. The chain combines TRBV6-6 with TRBJ1-2; D remains unclear. The V gene lost 2 bases and the J gene lost 7 bases, with 8 bases spanning the gap. There are 12 residues in the CDR3. Germline CDR1 MNHNY, CDR2 SVGAGI (reference sequence). CDR3 bases: TGTGCCAGCAGTTACCCCGACGTTGGCTACACCAAC. This gives the protein CASSYPDVGYTN.

This clonotype was observed many times. The chain joins TRBV12-5 to TRBJ2-5; no clear D. CDR1 is LGHNT, CDR2 FRNRAP, per germline. Trimming pared 0 bases from V and 5 bases from J, leaving 7 bases between. The CDR3 sequence is 13 residues long. The CDR3 reads CASGLVQSETQYF. The CDR3 coding sequence is TGTGCTAGTGGTTTGGTACAATCGGAGACCCAGTACTTC.

This clonotype appeared many times. The chain links TRBV7-3 to TRBJ1-2; D is ambiguous. The CDR3 spans 15 residues. The V gene's germline CDR1 is SGHTA and CDR2 FQGTGA. V lost 0 bases to trimming and J lost 3 bases, with 11 bases between them. CDR3 coding DNA: TGTGCCAGCAGCTTAACGCTCGGGATTGACTATGGCTACACCTTC. Translated, it gives CASSLTLGIDYGYTF.

The table lists this clonotype with many counts. This sequence joins TRBV20-1 and TRBJ2-4; D is unclear. Trimming pared 2 bases from V and 5 bases from J, leaving 13 bases between. CDR3 size: 14 residues. Per the germline V gene, CDR1 is DFQATT and CDR2 is SNEGSKA (reference sequence). CDR3 sequence (DNA): TGCAGTGCTAGACCCTCCCTGGGCCAAAACATTCAGTACTTC. It yields the protein CSARPSLGQNIQYF.

This chain uses TRBV5-1 with TRBJ2-1, with TRBD2 identical over 7 bases. V shed 8 bases, J shed 1 base, and the junction held 9 bases outside the gene matches. The CDR3 is 15 amino acids. Germline V gene sequence: CDR1 SGHRS, CDR2 YFSETQ. CDR3 amino acids: CASTPRAGSYNEQFF. CDR3 nucleotides: TGCGCCAGTACCCCTCGAGCGGGATCCTACAATGAGCAGTTCTTC. Full variable domain (outside the CDR3, taken from reference TRBV5-1 and TRBJ2-1): KAGVTQTPRYLIKTRGQQVTLSCSPISGHRSVSWYQQTPGQGLQFLFEYFSETQRNKGNFPGRFSGRQFSNSRSEMNVSTLELGDSALYLCASTPRAGSYNEQFFGPGTRLTVL.